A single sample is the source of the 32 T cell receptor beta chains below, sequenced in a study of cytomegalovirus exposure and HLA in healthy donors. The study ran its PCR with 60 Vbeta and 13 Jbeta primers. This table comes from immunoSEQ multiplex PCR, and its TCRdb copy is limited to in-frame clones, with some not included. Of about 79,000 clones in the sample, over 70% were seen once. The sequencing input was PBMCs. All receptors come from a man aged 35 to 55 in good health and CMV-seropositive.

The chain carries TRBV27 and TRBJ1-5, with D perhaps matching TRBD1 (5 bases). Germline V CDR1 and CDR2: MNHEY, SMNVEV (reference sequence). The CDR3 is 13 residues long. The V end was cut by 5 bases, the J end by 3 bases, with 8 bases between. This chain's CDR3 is CASSAGYNQPQHF. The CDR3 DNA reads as TGTGCCAGCAGTGCAGGGTACAATCAGCCCCAGCATTTT.

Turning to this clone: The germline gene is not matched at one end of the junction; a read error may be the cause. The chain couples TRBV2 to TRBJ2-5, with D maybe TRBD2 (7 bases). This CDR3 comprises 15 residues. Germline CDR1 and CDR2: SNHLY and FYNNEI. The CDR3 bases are TGTGCCAGCACCCCTTCCGCCGGGGGGCGAGAGACCCGGTACTTC. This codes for CASTPSAGGRETRYF. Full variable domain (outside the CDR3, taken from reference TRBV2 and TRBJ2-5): EPEVTQTPSHQVTQMGQEVILRCVPISNHLYFYWYRQILGQKVEFLVSFYNNEISEKSEIFDDQFSVERPDGSNFTLKIRSTKLEDSAMYFCASTPSAGGRETRYFGPGTRLLVL.

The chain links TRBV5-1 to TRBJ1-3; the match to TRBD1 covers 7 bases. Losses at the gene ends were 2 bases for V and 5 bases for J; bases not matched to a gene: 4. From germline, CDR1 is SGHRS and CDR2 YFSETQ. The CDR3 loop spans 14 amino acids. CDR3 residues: CASSLGTERNTIYF. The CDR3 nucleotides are TGCGCCAGCAGCTTAGGGACAGAAAGAAACACCATATATTTT.

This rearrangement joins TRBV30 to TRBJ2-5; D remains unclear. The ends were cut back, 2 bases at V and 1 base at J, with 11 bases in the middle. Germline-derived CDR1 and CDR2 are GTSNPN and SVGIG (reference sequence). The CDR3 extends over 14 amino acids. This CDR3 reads CAWSLPQTQETQYF. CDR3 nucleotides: TGTGCCTGGAGTCTTCCACAAACCCAAGAGACCCAGTACTTC.

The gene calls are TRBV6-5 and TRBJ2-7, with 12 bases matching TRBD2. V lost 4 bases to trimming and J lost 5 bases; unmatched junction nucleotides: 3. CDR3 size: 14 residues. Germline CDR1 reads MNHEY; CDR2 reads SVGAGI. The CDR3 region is CASSSTSGSNEQYF. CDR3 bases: TGTGCCAGCAGTTCGACTAGCGGGAGCAACGAGCAGTACTTC.

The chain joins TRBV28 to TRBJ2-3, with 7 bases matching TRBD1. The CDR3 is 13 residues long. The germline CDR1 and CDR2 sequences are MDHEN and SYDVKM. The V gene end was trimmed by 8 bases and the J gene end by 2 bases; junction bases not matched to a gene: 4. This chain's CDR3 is CASWDRTTDTQYF. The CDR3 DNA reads TGTGCCAGCTGGGACAGAACCACAGATACGCAGTATTTT.

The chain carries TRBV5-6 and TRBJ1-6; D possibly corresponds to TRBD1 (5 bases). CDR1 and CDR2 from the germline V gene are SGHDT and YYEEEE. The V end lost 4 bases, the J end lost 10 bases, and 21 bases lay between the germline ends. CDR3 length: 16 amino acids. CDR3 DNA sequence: TGTGCCAGCAGCATCCTGCGGACAAGAGCAGGATCACCCCTCCACTTT. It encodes CASSILRTRAGSPLHF.

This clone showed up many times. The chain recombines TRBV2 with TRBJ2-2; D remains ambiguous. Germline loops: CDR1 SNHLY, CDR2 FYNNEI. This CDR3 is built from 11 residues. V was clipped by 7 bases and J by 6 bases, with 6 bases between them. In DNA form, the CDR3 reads TGTGCCAGCAACTCCCCCGGGGAGCTGTTTTTT. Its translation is CASNSPGELFF.

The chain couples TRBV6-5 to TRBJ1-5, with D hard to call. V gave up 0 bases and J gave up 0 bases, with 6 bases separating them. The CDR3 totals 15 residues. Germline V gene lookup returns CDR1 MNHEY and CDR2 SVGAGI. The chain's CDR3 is CASSYSHSSNQPQHF. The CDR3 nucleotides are TGTGCCAGCAGTTACTCTCACTCTAGCAATCAGCCCCAGCATTTT.

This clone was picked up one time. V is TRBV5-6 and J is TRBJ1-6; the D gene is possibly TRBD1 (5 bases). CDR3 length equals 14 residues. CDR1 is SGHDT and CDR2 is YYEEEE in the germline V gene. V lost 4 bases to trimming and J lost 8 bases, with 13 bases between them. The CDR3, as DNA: TGTGCCAGCAGCAGAAGGGGCTTAGATTCACCCCTCCACTTT. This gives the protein CASSRRGLDSPLHF.

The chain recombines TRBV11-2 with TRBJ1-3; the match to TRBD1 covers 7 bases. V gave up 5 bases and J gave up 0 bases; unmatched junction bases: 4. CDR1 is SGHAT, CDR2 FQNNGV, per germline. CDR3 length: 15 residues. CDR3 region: CASSLRQGSGNTIYF. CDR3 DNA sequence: TGTGCCAGCAGCCTTAGACAGGGCTCTGGAAACACCATATATTTT. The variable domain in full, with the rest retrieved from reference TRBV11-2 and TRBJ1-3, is EAGVAQSPRYKIIEKRQSVAFWCNPISGHATLYWYQQILGQGPKLLIQFQNNGVVDDSQLPKDRFSAERLKGVDSTLKIQPAKLEDSAVYLCASSLRQGSGNTIYFGEGSWLTVV.

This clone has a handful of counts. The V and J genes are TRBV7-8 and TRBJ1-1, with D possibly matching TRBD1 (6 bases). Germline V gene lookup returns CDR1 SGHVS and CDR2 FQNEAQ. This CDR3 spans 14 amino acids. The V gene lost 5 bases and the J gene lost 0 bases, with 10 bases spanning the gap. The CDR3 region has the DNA TGTGCCAGCAGCACAGGGCTCGTGAACACTGAAGCTTTCTTT. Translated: CASSTGLVNTEAFF. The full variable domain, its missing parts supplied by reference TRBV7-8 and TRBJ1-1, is GAGVSQSPRYKVAKRGQDVALRCDPISGHVSLFWYQQALGQGPEFLTYFQNEAQLDKSGLPSDRFFAERPEGSVSTLKIQRTQQEDSAVYLCASSTGLVNTEAFFGQGTRLTVV.

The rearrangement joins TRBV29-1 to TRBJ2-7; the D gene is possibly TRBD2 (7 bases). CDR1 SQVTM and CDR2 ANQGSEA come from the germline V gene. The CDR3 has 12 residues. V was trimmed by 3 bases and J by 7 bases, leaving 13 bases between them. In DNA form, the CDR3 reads TGCAGCGTTGATCGCGGGGGCGTAGAGCAGTACTTC. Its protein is CSVDRGGVEQYF.

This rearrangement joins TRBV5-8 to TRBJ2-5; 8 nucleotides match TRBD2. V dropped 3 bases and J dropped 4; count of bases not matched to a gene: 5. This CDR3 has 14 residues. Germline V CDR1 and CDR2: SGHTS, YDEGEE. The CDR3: CASSSGTRRETQYF. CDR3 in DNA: TGTGCCAGCAGCTCCGGGACTAGAAGAGAGACCCAGTACTTC.

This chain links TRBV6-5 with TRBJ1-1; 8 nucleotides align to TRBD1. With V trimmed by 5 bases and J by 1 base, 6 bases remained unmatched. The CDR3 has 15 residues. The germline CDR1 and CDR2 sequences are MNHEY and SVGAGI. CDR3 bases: TGTGCCAGCAGTACAACCGGACAGGGGAACACTGAAGCTTTCTTT. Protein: CASSTTGQGNTEAFF.

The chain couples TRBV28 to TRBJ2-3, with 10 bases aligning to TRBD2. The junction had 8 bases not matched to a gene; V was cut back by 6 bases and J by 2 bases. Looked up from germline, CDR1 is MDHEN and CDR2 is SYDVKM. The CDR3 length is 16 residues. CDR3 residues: CASSLRTSGLTDTQYF. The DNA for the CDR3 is TGTGCCAGCAGCCTCAGGACTAGCGGCCTCACAGATACGCAGTATTTT.

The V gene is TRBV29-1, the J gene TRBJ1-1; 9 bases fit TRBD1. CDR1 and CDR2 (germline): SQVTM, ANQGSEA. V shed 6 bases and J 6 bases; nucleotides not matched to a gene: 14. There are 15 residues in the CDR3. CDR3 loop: CSVSGTGSSWAEAFF. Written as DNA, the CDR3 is TGCAGCGTCTCCGGGACAGGGTCGAGTTGGGCTGAAGCTTTCTTT.

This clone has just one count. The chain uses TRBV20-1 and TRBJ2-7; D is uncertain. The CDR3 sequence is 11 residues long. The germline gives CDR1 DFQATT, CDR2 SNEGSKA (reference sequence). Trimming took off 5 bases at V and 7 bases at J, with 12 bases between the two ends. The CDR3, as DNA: TGCAGTGCTCGCTACCGTGAAGAGCAGTACTTC. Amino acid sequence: CSARYREEQYF.

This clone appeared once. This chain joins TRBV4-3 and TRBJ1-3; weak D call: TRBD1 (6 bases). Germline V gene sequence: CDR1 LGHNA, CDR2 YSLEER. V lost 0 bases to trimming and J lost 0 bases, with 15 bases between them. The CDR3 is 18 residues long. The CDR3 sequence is CASSQDEWRTDSGNTIYF. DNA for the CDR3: TGCGCCAGCAGCCAAGATGAGTGGCGGACAGACTCTGGAAACACCATATATTTT.

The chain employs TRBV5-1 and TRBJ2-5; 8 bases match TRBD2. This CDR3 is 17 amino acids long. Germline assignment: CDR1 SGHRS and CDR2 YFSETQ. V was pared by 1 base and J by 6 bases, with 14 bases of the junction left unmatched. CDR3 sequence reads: CASSLQSGLGAGQTQYF. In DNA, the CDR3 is TGCGCCAGCAGCTTGCAATCGGGACTAGGCGCGGGCCAGACCCAGTACTTC.

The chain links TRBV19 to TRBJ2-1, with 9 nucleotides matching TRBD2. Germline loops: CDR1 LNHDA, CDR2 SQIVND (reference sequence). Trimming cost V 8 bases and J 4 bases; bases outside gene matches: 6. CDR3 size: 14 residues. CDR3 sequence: CASSTSGFYNEQFF. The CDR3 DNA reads TGTGCCAGTTCCACTAGCGGGTTTTACAATGAGCAGTTCTTC. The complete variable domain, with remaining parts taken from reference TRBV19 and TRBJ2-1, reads DGGITQSPKYLFRKEGQNVTLSCEQNLNHDAMYWYRQDPGQGLRLIYYSQIVNDFQKGDIAEGYSVSREKKESFPLTVTSAQKNPTAFYLCASSTSGFYNEQFFGPGTRLTVL.

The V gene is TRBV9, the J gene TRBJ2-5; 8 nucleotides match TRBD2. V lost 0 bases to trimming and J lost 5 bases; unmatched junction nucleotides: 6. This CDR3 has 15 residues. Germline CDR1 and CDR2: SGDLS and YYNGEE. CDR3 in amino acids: CASSVATGGSETQYF. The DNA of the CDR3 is TGTGCCAGCAGCGTAGCCACGGGAGGGAGTGAGACCCAGTACTTC. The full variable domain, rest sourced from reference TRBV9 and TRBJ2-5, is DSGVTQTPKHLITATGQRVTLRCSPRSGDLSVYWYQQSLDQGLQFLIQYYNGEERAKGNILERFSAQQFPDLHSELNLSSLELGDSALYFCASSVATGGSETQYFGPGTRLLVL.

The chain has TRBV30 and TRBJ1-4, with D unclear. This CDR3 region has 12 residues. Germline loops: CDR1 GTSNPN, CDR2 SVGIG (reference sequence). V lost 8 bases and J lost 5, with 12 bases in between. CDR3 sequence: CAAEGPNEKLFF. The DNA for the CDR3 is TGTGCCGCGGAGGGTCCCAATGAAAAACTGTTTTTT.

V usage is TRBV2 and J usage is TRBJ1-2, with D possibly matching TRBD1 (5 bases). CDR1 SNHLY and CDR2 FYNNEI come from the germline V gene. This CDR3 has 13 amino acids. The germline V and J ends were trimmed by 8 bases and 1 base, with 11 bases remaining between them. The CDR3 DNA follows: TGTGCCAGCCTCCAGGGAAATAACTATGGCTACACCTTC. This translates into CASLQGNNYGYTF.

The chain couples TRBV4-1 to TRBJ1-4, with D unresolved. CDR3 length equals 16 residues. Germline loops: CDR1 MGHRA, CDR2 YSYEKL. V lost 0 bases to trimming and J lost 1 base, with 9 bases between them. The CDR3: CASSQDEFGTNEKLFF. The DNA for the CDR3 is TGCGCCAGCAGCCAAGATGAGTTCGGAACTAATGAAAAACTGTTTTTT.

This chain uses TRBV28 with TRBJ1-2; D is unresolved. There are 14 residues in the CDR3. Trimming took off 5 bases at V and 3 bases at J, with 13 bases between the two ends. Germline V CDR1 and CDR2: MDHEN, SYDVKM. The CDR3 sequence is CASSPRHAYYGYTF. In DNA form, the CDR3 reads TGTGCCAGCAGTCCCAGGCATGCCTACTATGGCTACACCTTC.

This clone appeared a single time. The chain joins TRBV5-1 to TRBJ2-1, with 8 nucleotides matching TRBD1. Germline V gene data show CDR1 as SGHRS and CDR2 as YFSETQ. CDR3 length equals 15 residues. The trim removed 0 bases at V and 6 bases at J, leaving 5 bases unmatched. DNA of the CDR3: TGCGCCAGCAGCTTGGGGGGACAGGTCAGCAATGAGCAGTTCTTC. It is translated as CASSLGGQVSNEQFF.

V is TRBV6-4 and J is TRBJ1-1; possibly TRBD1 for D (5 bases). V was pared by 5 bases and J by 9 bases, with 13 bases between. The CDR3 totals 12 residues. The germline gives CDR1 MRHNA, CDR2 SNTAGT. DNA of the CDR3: TGTGCCAGCAGTCCCCCGGGGGGGAAAGCTTTCTTT. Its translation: CASSPPGGKAFF.

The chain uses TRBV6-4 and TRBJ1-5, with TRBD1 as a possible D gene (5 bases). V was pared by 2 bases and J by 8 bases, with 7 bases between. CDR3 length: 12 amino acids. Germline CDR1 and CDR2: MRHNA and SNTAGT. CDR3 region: CASSDLGEPQHF. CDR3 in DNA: TGTGCCAGCAGTGACCTAGGGGAGCCCCAGCATTTT.

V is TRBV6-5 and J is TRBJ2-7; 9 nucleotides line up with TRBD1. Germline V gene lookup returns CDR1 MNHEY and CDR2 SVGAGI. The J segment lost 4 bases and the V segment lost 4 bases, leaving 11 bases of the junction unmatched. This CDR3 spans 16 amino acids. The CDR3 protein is CASSSYGTGKSYEQYF. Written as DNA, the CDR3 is TGTGCCAGCAGTTCCTATGGGACAGGGAAGAGTTACGAGCAGTACTTC.

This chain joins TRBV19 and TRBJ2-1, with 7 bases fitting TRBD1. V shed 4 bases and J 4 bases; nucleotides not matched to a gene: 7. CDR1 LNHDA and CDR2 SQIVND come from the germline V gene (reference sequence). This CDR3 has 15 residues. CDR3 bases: TGTGCCAGTAGTACCCGACAGGGCGGGTACAATGAGCAGTTCTTC. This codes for CASSTRQGGYNEQFF.

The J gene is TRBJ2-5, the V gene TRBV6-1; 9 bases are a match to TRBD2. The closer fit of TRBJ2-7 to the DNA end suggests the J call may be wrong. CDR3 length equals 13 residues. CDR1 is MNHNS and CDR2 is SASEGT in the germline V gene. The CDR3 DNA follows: TGTGCCAGCAGTGAACTAGCGGGATACGAGCAGTACTTC. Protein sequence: CASSELAGYEQYF.